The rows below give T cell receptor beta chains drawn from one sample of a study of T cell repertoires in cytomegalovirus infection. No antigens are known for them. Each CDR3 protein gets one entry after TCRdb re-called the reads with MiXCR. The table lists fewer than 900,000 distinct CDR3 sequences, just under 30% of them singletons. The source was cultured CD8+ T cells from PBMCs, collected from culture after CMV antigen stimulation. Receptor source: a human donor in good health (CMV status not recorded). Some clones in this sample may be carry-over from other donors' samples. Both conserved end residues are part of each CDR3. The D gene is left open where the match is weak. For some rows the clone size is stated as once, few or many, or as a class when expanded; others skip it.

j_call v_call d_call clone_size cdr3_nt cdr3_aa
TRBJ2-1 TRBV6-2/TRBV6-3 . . TGTGCCAGCAGTTACTCGACCGATGGATCAGACCACACAGCAACTTACAATGAGCAGTTCTTC CASSYSTDGSDHTATYNEQFF
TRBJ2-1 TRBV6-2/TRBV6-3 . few TGTGCCAGCAGTTACCTCGGGGGCCCCCTTAACAATGAGCAGTTCTTC CASSYLGGPLNNEQFF
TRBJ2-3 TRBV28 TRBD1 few TGTGCCAGCAGAACACAGGGGTTCACAGATACGCAGTATTTT CASRTQGFTDTQYF
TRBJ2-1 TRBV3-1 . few TGTGCCAGCAGCCCTACGGGGCTCAGAGAGCAGTTCTTC CASSPTGLREQFF
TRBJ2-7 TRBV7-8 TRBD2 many TGTGCCAGCAGCCGGGGGGTAGCGGGGGCCTCCGGCGAGCAGTACTTC CASSRGVAGASGEQYF
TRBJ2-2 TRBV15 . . TGTGCCACCAGCAGAGACAGTTTGGCTTTAAACACCGGGGAGCTGTTTTTT CATSRDSLALNTGELFF
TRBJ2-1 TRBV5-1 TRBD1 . TGCGCCAGCAGCCAACAGGGGATCCCTTCCTACAATGAGCAGTTCTTC CASSQQGIPSYNEQFF
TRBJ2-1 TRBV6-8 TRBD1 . TGTGCCAGCAAAACCCCGGGACAGATGAGCTCCTACAATGAGCAGTTCTTC CASKTPGQMSSYNEQFF
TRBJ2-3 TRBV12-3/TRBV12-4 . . TGTGCCAGCAGTCACCGGACTAACCCCAAACCGAAGATCACAGATACGCAGTATTTT CASSHRTNPKPKITDTQYF
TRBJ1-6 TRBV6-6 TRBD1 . TGTGCCAGCAGTACGGGACAGTCCGATTCACCCCTCCACTTT CASSTGQSDSPLHF